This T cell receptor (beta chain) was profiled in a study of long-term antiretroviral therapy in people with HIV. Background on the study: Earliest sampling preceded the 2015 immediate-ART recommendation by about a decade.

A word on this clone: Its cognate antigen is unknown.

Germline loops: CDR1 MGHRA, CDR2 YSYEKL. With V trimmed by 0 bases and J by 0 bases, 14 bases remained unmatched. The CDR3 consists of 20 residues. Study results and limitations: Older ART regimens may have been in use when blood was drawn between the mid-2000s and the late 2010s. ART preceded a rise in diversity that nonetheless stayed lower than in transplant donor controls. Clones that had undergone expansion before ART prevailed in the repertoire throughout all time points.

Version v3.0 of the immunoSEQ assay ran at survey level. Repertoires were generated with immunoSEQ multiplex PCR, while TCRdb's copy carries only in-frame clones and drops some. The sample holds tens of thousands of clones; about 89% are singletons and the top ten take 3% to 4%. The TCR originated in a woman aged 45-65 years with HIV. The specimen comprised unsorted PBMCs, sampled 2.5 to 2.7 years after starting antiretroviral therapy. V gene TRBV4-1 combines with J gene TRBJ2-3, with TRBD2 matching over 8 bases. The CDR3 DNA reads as TGCGCCAGCAGCCAAGATTGGGCCGGAGCGGGAGCCTATAGCACAGATACGCAGTATTTT. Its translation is CASSQDWAGAGAYSTDTQYF.